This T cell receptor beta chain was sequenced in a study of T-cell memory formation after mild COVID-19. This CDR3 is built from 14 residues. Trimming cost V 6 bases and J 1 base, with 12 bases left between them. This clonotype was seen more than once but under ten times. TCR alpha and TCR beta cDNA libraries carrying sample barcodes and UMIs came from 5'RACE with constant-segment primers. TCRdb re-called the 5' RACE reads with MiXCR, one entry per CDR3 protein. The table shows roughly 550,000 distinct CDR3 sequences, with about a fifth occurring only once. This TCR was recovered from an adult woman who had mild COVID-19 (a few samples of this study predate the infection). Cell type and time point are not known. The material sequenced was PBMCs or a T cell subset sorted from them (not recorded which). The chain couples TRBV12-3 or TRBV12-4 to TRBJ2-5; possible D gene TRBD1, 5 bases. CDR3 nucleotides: TGTGCCAGCAGGAAACAGGTTACCCAAGAGACCCAGTACTTC. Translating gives CASRKQVTQETQYF.